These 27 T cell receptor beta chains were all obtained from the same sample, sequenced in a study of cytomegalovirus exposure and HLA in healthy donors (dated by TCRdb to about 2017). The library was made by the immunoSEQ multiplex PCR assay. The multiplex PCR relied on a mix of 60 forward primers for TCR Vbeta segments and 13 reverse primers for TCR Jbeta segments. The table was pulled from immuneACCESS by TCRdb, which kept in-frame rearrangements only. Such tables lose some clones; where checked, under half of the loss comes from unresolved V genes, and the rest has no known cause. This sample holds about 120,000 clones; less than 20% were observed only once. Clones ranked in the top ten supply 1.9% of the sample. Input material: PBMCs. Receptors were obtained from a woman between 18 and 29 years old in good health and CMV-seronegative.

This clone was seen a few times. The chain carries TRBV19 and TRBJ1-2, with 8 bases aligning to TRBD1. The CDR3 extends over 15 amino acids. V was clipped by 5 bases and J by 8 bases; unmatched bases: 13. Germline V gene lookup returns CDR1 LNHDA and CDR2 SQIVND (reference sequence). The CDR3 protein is CASSLDRGTIYGYTF. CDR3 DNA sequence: TGTGCCAGTAGTCTCGACAGGGGAACGATCTACGGCTACACCTTC.

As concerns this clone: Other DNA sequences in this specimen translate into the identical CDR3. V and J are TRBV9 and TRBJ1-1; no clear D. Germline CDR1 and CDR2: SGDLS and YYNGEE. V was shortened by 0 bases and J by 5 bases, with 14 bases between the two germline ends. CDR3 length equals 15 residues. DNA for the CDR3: TGTGCCAGCAGCGTAGAAGTGCGAGGAGGGACTGAAGCTTTCTTT. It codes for CASSVEVRGGTEAFF.

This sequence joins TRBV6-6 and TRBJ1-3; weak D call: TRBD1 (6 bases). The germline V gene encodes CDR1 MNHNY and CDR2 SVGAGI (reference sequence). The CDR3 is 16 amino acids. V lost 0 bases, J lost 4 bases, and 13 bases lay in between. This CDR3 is CASSYSLQGSGNTIYF. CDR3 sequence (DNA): TGTGCCAGCAGTTACTCTCTACAGGGTTCAGGAAACACCATATATTTT.

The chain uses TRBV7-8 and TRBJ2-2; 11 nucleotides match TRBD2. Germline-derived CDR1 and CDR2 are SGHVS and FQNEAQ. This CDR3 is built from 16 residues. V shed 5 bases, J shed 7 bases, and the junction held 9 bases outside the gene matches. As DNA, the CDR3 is TGTGCCAGCAGCCCACTAGCGGGACTAGCGGACGGGGAGCTGTTTTTT. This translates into CASSPLAGLADGELFF. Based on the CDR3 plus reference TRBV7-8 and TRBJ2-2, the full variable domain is GAGVSQSPRYKVAKRGQDVALRCDPISGHVSLFWYQQALGQGPEFLTYFQNEAQLDKSGLPSDRFFAERPEGSVSTLKIQRTQQEDSAVYLCASSPLAGLADGELFFGEGSRLTVL.

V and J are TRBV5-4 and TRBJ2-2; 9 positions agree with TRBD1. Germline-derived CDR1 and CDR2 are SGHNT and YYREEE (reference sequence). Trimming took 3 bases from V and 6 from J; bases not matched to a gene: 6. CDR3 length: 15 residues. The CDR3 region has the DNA TGTGCCAGCAGCTCCGGGACAGGGAGAGCCGGGGAGCTGTTTTTT. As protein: CASSSGTGRAGELFF.

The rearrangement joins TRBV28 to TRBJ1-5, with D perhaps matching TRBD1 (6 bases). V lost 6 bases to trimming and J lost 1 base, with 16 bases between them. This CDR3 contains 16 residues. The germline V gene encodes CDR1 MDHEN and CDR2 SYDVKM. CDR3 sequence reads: CASSPFYRESNQPQHF. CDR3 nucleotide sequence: TGTGCCAGCAGCCCGTTTTACAGGGAAAGCAATCAGCCCCAGCATTTT.

The CDR3 here is CAVNQGGGGYTF. CDR3 nucleotide sequence: TGTGCCGTTAACCAGGGAGGAGGTGGCTACACCTTC. The chain recombines TRBV2 with TRBJ1-2; tentatively, D is TRBD1 (5 bases). The CDR3 sequence is 12 residues long. Per the germline V gene, CDR1 is SNHLY and CDR2 is FYNNEI. Trimming pared 11 bases from V and 7 bases from J, leaving 17 bases between. The full variable domain, its missing parts supplied by reference TRBV2 and TRBJ1-2, is EPEVTQTPSHQVTQMGQEVILRCVPISNHLYFYWYRQILGQKVEFLVSFYNNEISEKSEIFDDQFSVERPDGSNFTLKIRSTKLEDSAMYFCAVNQGGGGYTFGSGTRLTVV.

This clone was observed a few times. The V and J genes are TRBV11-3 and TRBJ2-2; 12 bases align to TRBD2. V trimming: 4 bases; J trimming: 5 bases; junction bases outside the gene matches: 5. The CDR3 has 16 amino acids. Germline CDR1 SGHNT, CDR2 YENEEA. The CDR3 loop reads CASSSQTSGRTGELFF. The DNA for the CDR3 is TGTGCCAGCAGCTCCCAGACTAGCGGGAGAACCGGGGAGCTGTTTTTT.

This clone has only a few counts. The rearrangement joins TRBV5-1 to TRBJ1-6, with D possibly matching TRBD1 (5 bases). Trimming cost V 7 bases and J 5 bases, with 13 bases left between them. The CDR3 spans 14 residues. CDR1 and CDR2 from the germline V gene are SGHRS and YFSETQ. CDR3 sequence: CASQRGGDNSPLHF. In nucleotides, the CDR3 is TGCGCCAGCCAGCGTGGGGGGGATAATTCACCCCTCCACTTT.

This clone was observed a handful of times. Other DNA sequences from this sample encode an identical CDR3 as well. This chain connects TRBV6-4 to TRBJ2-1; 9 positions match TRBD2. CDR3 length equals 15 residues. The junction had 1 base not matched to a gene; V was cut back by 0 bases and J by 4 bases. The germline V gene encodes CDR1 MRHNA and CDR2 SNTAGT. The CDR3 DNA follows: TGTGCCAGCAGTGACTCCACTAGCGGGTACAATGAGCAGTTCTTC. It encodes CASSDSTSGYNEQFF.

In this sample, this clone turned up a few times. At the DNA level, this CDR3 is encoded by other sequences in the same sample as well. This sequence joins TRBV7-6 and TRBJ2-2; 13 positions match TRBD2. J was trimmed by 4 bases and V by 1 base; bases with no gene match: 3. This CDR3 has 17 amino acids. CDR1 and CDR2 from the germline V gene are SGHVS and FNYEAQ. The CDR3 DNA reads TGTGCCAGCAGCTTAGGACTAGCGGGGGGACTCACCGGGGAGCTGTTTTTT. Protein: CASSLGLAGGLTGELFF.

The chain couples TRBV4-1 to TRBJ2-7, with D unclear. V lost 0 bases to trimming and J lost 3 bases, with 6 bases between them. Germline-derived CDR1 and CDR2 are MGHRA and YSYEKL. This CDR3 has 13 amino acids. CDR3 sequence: CASSQDLFYEQYF. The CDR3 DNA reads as TGCGCCAGCAGCCAAGATTTATTCTACGAGCAGTACTTC.

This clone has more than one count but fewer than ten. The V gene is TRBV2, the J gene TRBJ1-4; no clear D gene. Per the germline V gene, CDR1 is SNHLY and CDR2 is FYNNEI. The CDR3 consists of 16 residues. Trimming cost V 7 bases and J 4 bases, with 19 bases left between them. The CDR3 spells CASTPQLTSVNEKLFF. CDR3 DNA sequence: TGTGCCAGCACCCCCCAGCTGACTAGCGTTAATGAAAAACTGTTTTTT. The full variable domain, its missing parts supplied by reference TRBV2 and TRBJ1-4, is EPEVTQTPSHQVTQMGQEVILRCVPISNHLYFYWYRQILGQKVEFLVSFYNNEISEKSEIFDDQFSVERPDGSNFTLKIRSTKLEDSAMYFCASTPQLTSVNEKLFFGSGTQLSVL.

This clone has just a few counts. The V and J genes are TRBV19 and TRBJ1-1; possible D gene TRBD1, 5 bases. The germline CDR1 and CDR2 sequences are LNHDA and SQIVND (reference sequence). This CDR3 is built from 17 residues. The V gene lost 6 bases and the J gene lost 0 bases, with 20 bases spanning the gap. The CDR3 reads CASSMGGHLPMNTEAFF. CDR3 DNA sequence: TGTGCCAGTAGCATGGGGGGTCACCTCCCCATGAACACTGAAGCTTTCTTT. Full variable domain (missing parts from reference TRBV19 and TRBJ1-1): DGGITQSPKYLFRKEGQNVTLSCEQNLNHDAMYWYRQDPGQGLRLIYYSQIVNDFQKGDIAEGYSVSREKKESFPLTVTSAQKNPTAFYLCASSMGGHLPMNTEAFFGQGTRLTVV.

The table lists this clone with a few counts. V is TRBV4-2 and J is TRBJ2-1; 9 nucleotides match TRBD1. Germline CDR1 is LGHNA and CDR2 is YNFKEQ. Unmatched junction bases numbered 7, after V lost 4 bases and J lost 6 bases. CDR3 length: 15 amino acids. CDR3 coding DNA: TGTGCCAGCAGCCGAGGACAGGGGTCAGTCAATGAGCAGTTCTTC. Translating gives CASSRGQGSVNEQFF.

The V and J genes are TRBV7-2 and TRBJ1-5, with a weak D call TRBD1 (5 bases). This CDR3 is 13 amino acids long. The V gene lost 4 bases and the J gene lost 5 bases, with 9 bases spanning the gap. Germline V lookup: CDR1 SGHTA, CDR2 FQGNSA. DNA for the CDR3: TGTGCCAGCAGCTATTCAGGGTATCAGCCCCAGCATTTT. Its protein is CASSYSGYQPQHF.

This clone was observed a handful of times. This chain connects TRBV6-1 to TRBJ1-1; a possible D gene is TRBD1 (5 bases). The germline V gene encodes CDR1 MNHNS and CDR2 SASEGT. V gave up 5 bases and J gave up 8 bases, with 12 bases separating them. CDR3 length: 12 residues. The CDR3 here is CASSPGLQEAFF. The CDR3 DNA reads TGTGCCAGCAGTCCGGGACTACAAGAAGCTTTCTTT.

The CDR3 sequence: CASSPSSGGLYNEQFF. The CDR3 DNA reads TGTGCCAGCAGTCCTTCTAGCGGGGGGCTTTACAATGAGCAGTTCTTC. The chain has TRBV28 and TRBJ2-1, with TRBD2 identical over 11 bases. Germline V gene sequence: CDR1 MDHEN, CDR2 SYDVKM. The CDR3 has 16 amino acids. V trimming: 5 bases; J trimming: 4 bases; junction bases outside the gene matches: 7.

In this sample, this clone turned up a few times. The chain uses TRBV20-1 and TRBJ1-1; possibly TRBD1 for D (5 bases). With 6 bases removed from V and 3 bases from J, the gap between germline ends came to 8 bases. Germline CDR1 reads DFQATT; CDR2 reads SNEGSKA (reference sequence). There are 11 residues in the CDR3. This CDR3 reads CSAGGYTEAFF. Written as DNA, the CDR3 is TGCAGTGCCGGGGGGTACACTGAAGCTTTCTTT.

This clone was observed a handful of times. CDR3 amino acids: CASGNRAYEQYF. The DNA for the CDR3 is TGTGCCAGCGGAAACAGAGCCTACGAGCAGTACTTC. V and J are TRBV27 and TRBJ2-7; no firm D call. Between the trimmed V and J ends, which lost 8 bases and 2 bases, there was a span of 10 bases. The CDR3 length is 12 residues. Per the germline V gene, CDR1 is MNHEY and CDR2 is SMNVEV (reference sequence).

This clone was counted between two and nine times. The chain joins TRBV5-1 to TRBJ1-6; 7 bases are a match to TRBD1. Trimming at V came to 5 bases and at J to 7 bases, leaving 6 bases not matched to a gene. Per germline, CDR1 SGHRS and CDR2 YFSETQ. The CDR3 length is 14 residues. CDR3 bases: TGCGCCAGCAGTCGGGACAGCCGCAATTCACCCCTCCACTTT. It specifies CASSRDSRNSPLHF.

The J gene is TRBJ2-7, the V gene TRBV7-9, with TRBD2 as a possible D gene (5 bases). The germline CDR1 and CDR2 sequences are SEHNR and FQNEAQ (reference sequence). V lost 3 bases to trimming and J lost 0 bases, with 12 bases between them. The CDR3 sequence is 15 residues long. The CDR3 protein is CASSFGGISSYEQYF. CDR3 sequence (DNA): TGTGCCAGCAGCTTTGGAGGAATCAGCTCCTACGAGCAGTACTTC.

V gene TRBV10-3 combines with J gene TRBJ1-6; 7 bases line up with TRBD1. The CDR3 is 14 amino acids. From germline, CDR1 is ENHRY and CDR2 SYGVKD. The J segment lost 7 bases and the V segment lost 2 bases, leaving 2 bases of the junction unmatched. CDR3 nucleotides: TGTGCCATCAGTGAGGGACAGGCAAATTCACCCCTCCACTTT. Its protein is CAISEGQANSPLHF.

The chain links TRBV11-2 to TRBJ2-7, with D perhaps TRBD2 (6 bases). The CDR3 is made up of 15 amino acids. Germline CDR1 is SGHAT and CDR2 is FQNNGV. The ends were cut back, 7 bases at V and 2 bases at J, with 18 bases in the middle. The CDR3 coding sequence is TGTGCCAGCATCATGGGCGGGACGCCGCCCTACGAGCAGTACTTC. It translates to CASIMGGTPPYEQYF.

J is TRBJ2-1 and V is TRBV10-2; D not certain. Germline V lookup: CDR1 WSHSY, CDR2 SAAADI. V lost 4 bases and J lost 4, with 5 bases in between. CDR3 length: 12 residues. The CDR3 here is CASSVSYNEQFF. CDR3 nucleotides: TGCGCCAGCAGTGTCTCTTACAATGAGCAGTTCTTC.

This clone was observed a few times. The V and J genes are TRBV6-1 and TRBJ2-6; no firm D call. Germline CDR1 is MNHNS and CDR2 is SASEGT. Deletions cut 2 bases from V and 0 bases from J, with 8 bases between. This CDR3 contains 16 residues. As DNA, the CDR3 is TGTGCCAGCAGTGAACTAGACCCCTCTGGGGCCAACGTCCTGACTTTC. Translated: CASSELDPSGANVLTF.

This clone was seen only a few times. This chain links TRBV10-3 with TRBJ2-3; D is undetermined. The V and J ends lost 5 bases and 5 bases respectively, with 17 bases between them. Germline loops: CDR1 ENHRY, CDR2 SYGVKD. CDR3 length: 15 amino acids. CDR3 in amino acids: CAISPSDTLGDTQYF. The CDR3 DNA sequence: TGTGCCATCAGTCCATCAGACACTCTTGGAGATACGCAGTATTTT.